The clone carrying this T cell receptor beta chain was seen at least ten times. Each CDR3 protein is one row after TCRdb ran MiXCR on the reads. Here the sample spans about 260,000 distinct CDR3 sequences, around 15% being singletons. The CDR3 contains 16 residues. The germline CDR1 and CDR2 sequences are MRHNA and SNTAGT. The V gene lost 0 bases and the J gene lost 5 bases, with 14 bases spanning the gap. This specimen belongs to a study of T cell repertoires in cytomegalovirus infection. The chain has TRBV6-4 and TRBJ2-1; D possibly corresponds to TRBD2 (6 bases). Sequenced: PBMCs. This receptor was taken from a human donor in good health (CMV status not recorded). Some clones in this sample may be carry-over from other donors' samples. The CDR3: CASSDSAGTANNEQFF. The CDR3 nucleotides are TGTGCCAGCAGTGACTCAGCCGGGACTGCAAACAATGAGCAGTTCTTC.